This TCR beta chain was documented in a study of T and B cells in COVID-19 patients. Multiplex PCR with BIOMED2 TRB-A/B primer pools amplified TRB rearrangements. Using its own MiXCR run on the multiplex PCR reads, TCRdb lists one record per CDR3 protein. The sample records tens of thousands of distinct CDR3 sequences, 30% to 35% being singletons. This clonotype is medium-sized. TRB was amplified from approximately 250-500 ng of blood genomic DNA. This CDR3 is built from 15 residues. The germline CDR1 and CDR2 sequences are SGHKS and YYEKEE (reference sequence). Trimming stripped 0 bases from V and 6 bases from J, with 10 bases between.

What was sequenced was blood. The TCR was taken from a human donor who had recovered from COVID-19. The chain recombines TRBV5-5 with TRBJ2-6, with D uncertain. The CDR3: CASSLGEFVANVLTF. The CDR3, as DNA: TGTGCCAGCAGCTTGGGAGAGTTCGTGGCCAACGTCCTGACTTTC.